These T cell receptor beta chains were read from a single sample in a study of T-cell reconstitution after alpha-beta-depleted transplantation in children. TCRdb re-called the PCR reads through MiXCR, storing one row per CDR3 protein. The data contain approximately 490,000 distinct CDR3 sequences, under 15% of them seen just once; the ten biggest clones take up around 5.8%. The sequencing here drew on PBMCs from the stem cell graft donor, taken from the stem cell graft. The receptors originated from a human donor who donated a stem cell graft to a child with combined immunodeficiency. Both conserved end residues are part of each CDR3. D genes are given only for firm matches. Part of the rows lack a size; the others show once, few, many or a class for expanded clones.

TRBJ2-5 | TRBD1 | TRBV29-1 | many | TGCAGCGTGAGGGACAGGGGATTACAAGAGACCCAGTACTTC | CSVRDRGLQETQYF
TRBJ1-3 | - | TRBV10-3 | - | TGTGCCATCAGTGCGACAGGAGACCCTGGAAACACCATATATTTT | CAISATGDPGNTIYF
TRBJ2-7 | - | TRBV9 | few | TGTGCCAGCAGCGCAGACCAGGGAGACGAGCAGTACTTC | CASSADQGDEQYF
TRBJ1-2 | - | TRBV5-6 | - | TGTGCCAGCAGCTTGGTTCAGGGTAACTATGGCTACACCTTC | CASSLVQGNYGYTF
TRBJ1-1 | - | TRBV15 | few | TGTGCCACCAGCAGAGATCGGGGCACTGAAGCTTTCTTT | CATSRDRGTEAFF
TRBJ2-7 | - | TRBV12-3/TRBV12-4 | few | TGTGCCAGCAGTCCCTGGGCCGACAGCCTTTATTACGAGCAGTACTTC | CASSPWADSLYYEQYF
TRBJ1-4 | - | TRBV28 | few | TGTGCCAGCAGTTTGGGTGCAGGGAAGAATGAAAAACTGTTTTTT | CASSLGAGKNEKLFF
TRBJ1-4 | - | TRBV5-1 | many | TGCGCCAGCAGCTTGGAAGGCAGAACAACTAATGAAAAACTGTTTTTT | CASSLEGRTTNEKLFF
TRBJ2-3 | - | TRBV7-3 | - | TGTGCCAGCAGCTCCCAACCAGAACCGACAGATACGCAGTATTTT | CASSSQPEPTDTQYF
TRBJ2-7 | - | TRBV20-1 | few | TGCAGTGCCAGGGGAGGGAGATTCTACGAGCAGTACTTC | CSARGGRFYEQYF
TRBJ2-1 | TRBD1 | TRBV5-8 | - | TGTGCCAGCAGTACCCGGGACAGGGGTCTCAATGAGCAGTTCTTC | CASSTRDRGLNEQFF
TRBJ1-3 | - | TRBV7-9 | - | TGTGCCAGCAGCCCCCCCTTCCGTATTGGGAACACCATATATTTT | CASSPPFRIGNTIYF
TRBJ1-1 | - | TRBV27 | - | TGTGCCAGCAGTTCTCACCCAGGCCGGGGCACTGAAGCTTTCTTT | CASSSHPGRGTEAFF
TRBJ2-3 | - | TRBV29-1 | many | TGCAGCGTTGTGCCTAGCGGCACAGATACGCAGTATTTT | CSVVPSGTDTQYF
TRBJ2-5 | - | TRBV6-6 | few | TGTGCCAGCAGTTACAGAGAGGGAGAGACCCAGTACTTC | CASSYREGETQYF
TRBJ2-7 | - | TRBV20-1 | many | TGCAGTGCTAGTAGGCTGGCGGAGGACGAGCAGTACTTC | CSASRLAEDEQYF
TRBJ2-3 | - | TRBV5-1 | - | TGCGCCAGCAGCATTAGCGAGAGCACAGATACGCAGTATTTT | CASSISESTDTQYF
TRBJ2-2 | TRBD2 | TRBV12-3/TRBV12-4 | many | TGTGCCAGCAGTTCCCTCGGCGGGAGTCCTAACACCGGGGAGCTGTTTTTT | CASSSLGGSPNTGELFF
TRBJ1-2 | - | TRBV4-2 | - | TGTGCCAGCAGCCAAGGTCCAGGGGATCCGAACTATGGCTACACCTTC | CASSQGPGDPNYGYTF
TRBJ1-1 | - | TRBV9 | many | TGTGCCAGCAGCGTAGCGGTGAACACTGAAGCTTTCTTT | CASSVAVNTEAFF
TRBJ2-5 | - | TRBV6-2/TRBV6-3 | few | TGTGCCAGCGGAATAGAGACCCAGTACTTC | CASGIETQYF
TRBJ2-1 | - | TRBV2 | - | TGTGCCAGCATTGGGACAAGCGACAATGAGCAGTTCTTC | CASIGTSDNEQFF
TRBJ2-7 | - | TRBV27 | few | TGTGCCAGCAGTTTTTACGGAAGGGCATACGAGCAGTACTTC | CASSFYGRAYEQYF
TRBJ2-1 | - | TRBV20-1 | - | TGCAGTGCTAGACATCTAAGCCAACCGGCATATGAGCAGTTCTTC | CSARHLSQPAYEQFF
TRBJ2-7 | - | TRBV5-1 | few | TGCGCCAGCAGCTTGGATCAGGGGATCTTCTACGAGCAGTACTTC | CASSLDQGIFYEQYF
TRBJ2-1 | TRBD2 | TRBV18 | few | TGTGCCAGCTCACCACTGTCGCTAGCGGGGGGGAAGAGTGAGCAGTTCTTC | CASSPLSLAGGKSEQFF
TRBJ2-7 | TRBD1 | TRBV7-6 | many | TGTGCCAGCAGCTTAGGGGGACAGCCCACCTACGAGCAGTACTTC | CASSLGGQPTYEQYF
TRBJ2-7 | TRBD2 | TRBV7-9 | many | TGTGCCAGCAGCTTCACTAGCGGGGGGTTGTACGAGCAGTACTTC | CASSFTSGGLYEQYF
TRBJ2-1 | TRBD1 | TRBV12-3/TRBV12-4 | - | TGTGCCAGCAGTAGGGACAGGGGGTCCAATGAGCAGTTCTTC | CASSRDRGSNEQFF
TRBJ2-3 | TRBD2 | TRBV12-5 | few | TGTGCTAGTGGTTGTCGGGGGGGCAACCCAGGTACGCAGTATTTT | CASGCRGGNPGTQYF
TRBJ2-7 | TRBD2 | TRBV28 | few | TGTGCCAGCCGTCCAGGACTAGCGGGGACCTACGAGCAGTACTTC | CASRPGLAGTYEQYF
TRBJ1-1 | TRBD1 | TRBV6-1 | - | TGTGCCAGCAGTCGGACAGGGGGCCTAAACACTGAAGCTTTCTTT | CASSRTGGLNTEAFF
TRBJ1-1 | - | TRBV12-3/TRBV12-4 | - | TGTGCCAGCAGTGGGACGCTGAACACTGAAGCTTTCTTT | CASSGTLNTEAFF
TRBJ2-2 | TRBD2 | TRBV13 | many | TGTGCCAGCAGCTTCCGGGACTACCTATACACCGGGGAGCTGTTTTTT | CASSFRDYLYTGELFF
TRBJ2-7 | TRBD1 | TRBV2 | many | TGTGCCAGCAGAACAGGGGCCAGCTACGAGCAGTACTTC | CASRTGASYEQYF
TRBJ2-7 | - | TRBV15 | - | TGTGCCACCAGCAGAGGTGGAGGGAGCTCCTACGAGCAGTACTTC | CATSRGGGSSYEQYF
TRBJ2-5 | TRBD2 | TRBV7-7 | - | TGTGCCAGCAGCATCCGGACTAGCGGAAAAGAGACCCAGTACTTC | CASSIRTSGKETQYF
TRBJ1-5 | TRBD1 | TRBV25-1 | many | TGTGCCAGCAGTGTAACCGGGACAGGGGCCCAGCATTTT | CASSVTGTGAQHF
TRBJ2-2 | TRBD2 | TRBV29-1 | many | TGCAGCGTTGAACCCAGCGGGGGGTCGAACACCGGGGAGCTGTTTTTT | CSVEPSGGSNTGELFF